This T cell receptor beta chain was found in a study of beta chain features in type 1 diabetes. Study-wide results and caveats: There were fewer insertions and more deletions at the VDJ junctions of type 1 diabetes patients. A moderate, significant TCRB CDR3 shortening appeared in type 1 diabetes across four CD4+ subsets. Naive, central memory and Treg TCRB repertoires seemed to resemble each other more closely in patients than they did in healthy donors.

For this clone: Its antigen is currently unknown.

Germline-derived CDR1 and CDR2 are LGHNA and YSLEER. The CDR3 is made up of 13 amino acids. The trim removed 1 base at V and 15 bases at J, leaving 8 bases unmatched. Since all of the isolated RNA was reverse transcribed, expressed TCRB transcripts were what got sequenced. Profiled with immunoSEQ multiplex PCR; TCRdb holds only in-frame clones, not every one. The sample has 150,000 to 200,000 clones; 7.5% to 9.5% are singletons. The sequenced sample consisted of central memory CD4+ T cells from blood. This receptor was obtained from a woman under 30 with type 1 diabetes. V and J are TRBV4-3 and TRBJ1-5, with 8 nucleotides matching TRBD1. CDR3 sequence reads: CASSQGPGQVTHF. The DNA of the CDR3 is TGCGCCAGCAGCCAAGGGCCGGGACAGGTCACGCATTTT.